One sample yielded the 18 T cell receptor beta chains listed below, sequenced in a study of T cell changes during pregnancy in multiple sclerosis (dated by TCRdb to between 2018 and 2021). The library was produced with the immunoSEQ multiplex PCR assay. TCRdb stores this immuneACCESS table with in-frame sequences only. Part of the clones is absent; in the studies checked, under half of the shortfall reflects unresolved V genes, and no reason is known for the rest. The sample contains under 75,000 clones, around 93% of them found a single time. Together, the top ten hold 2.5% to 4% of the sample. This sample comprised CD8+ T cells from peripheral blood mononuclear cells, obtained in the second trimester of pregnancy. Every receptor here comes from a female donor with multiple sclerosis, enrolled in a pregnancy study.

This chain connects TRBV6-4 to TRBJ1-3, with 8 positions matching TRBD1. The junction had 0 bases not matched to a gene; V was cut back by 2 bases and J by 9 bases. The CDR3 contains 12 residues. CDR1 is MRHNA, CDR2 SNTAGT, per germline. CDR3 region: CASSDTGGTIYF. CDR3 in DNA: TGTGCCAGCAGTGACACAGGGGGCACCATATATTTT.

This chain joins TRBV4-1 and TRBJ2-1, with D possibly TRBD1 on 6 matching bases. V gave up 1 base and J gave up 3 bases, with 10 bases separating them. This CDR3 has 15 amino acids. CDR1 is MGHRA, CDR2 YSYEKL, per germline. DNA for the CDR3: TGCGCCAGCAGCCAAGCCAGGACAGACTACAATGAGCAGTTCTTC. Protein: CASSQARTDYNEQFF.

In DNA form, the CDR3 reads TGTGCCAGCAGGAGAGGGGGCTATTGGGAGCAGTTCTTC. Protein sequence: CASRRGGYWEQFF. The genes are TRBV21-1 and TRBJ2-1; the D segment call TRBD1 is taken from the table without a DNA check. TRBV21-1 is a documented pseudogene. The CDR3 covers 13 residues.

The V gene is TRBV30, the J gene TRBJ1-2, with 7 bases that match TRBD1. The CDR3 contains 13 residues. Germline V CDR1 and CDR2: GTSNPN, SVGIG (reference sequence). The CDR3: CGAETGSTYGYTF. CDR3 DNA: TGTGGGGCCGAGACAGGGAGTACCTATGGCTACACCTTC.

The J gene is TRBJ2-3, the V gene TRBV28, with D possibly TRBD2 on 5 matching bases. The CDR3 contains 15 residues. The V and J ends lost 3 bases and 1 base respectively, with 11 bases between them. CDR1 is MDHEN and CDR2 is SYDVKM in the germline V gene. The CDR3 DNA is TGTGCCAGCAGTTTTGAAGGACTTCGCACAGATACGCAGTATTTT. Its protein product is CASSFEGLRTDTQYF. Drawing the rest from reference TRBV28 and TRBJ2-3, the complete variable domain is DVKVTQSSRYLVKRTGEKVFLECVQDMDHENMFWYRQDPGLGLRLIYFSYDVKMKEKGDIPEGYSVSREKKERFSLILESASTNQTSMYLCASSFEGLRTDTQYFGPGTRLTVL.

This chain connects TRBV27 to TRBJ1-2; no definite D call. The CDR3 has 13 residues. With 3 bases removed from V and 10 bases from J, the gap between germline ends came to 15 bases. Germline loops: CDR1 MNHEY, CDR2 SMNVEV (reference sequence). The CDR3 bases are TGTGCCAGCAGTTTGTCCCACGGGTCCCACTACACCTTC. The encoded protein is CASSLSHGSHYTF.

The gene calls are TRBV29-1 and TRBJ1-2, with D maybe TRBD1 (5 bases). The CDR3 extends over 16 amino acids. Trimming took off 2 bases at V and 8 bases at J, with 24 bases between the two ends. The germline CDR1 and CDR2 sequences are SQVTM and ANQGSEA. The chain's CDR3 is CSVELGIIGGQGGYTF. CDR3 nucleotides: TGCAGCGTTGAATTAGGGATCATTGGAGGGCAGGGCGGCTACACCTTC.

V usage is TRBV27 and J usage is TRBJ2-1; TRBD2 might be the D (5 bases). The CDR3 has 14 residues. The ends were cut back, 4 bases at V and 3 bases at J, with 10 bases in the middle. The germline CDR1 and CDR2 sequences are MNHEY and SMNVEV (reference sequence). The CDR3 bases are TGTGCCAGCAGTTCTGGACTGGTCTACAATGAGCAGTTCTTC. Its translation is CASSSGLVYNEQFF.

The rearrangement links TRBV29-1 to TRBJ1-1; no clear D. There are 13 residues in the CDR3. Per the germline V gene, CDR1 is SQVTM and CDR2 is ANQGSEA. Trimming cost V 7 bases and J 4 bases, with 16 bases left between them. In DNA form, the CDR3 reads TGCAGCGCTAAAGGAGGAGAGGGCACTGAAGCTTTCTTT. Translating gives CSAKGGEGTEAFF.

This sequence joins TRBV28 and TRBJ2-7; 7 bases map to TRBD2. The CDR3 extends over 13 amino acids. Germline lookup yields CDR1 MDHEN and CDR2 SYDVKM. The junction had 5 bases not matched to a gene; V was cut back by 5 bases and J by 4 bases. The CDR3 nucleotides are TGTGCCAGCAGTCCCCCCGGGGGGTACGAGCAGTACTTC. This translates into CASSPPGGYEQYF. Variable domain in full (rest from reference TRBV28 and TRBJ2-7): DVKVTQSSRYLVKRTGEKVFLECVQDMDHENMFWYRQDPGLGLRLIYFSYDVKMKEKGDIPEGYSVSREKKERFSLILESASTNQTSMYLCASSPPGGYEQYFGPGTRLTVT.

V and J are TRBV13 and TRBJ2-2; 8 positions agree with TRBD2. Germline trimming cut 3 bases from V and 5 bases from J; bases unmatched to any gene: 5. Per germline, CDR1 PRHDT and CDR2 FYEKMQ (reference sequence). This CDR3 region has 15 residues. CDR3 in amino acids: CASSFGGGGTGELFF. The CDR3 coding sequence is TGTGCCAGCAGCTTCGGGGGGGGTGGAACCGGGGAGCTGTTTTTT.

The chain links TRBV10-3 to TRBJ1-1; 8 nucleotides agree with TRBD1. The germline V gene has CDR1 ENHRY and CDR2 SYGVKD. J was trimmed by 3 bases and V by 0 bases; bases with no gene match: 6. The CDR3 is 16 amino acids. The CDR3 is CAISESRGQKDTEAFF. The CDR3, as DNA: TGTGCCATCAGTGAGTCCAGGGGGCAGAAGGACACTGAAGCTTTCTTT.

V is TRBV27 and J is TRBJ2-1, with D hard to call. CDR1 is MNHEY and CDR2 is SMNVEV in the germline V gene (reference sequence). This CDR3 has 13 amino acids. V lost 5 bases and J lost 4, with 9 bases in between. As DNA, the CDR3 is TGTGCCAGCAGTCGTACACGTTACAATGAGCAGTTCTTC. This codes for CASSRTRYNEQFF.

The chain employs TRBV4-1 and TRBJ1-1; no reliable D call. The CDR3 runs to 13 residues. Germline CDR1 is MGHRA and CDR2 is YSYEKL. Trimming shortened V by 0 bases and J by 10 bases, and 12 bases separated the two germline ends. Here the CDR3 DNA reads TGCGCCAGCAGCCAAGATCGTCGATCGGTAGCTTTCTTT. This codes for CASSQDRRSVAFF.

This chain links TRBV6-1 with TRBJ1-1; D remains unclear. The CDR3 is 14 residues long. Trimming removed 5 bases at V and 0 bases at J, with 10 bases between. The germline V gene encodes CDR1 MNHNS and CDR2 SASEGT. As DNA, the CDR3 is TGTGCCAGCAGTATCGGTCCTATGAACACTGAAGCTTTCTTT. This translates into CASSIGPMNTEAFF.

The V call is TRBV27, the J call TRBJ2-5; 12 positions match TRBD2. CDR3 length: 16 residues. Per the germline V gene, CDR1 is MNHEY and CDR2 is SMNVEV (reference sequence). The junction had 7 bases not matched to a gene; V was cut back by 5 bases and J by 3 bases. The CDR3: CASSLLAGGAEETQYF. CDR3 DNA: TGTGCCAGCAGTCTACTAGCGGGAGGCGCAGAAGAGACCCAGTACTTC.

This CDR3 is CASSVDRSSYNEQFF. CDR3 nucleotides: TGTGCCAGCAGCGTCGACAGAAGCTCCTACAATGAGCAGTTCTTC. The chain carries TRBV7-9 and TRBJ2-1; TRBD1 might be the D (5 bases). Germline V gives CDR1 SEHNR, CDR2 FQNEAQ (reference sequence). This CDR3 has 15 amino acids. With 5 bases removed from V and 0 bases from J, the gap between germline ends came to 11 bases.

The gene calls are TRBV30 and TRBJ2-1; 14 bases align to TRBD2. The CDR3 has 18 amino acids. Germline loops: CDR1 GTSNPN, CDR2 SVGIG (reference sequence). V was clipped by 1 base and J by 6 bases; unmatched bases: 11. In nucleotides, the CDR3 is TGTGCCTGGAGTGGGAAGGGGGGGACTAGCGGGAGTTCCAATGAGCAGTTCTTC. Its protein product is CAWSGKGGTSGSSNEQFF.